This T cell receptor beta chain was obtained from a study of graft-versus-host responses after intestinal transplantation. Overall study: Recipients had transplants, and these were multivisceral, liver-intestinal, or isolated intestinal. Every recipient had anti-thymocyte globulin induction and two to three years of tacrolimus plus steroids.

As to this clone: The antigen is not known.

Sequenced by immunoSEQ multiplex PCR; TCRdb stores in-frame clones only, minus some. The sample carries about 98,000 clones, around 86% recorded once. Study findings and constraints: Among circulating GvH clones, peak levels were associated with early post-transplant declines in HvG clones.

The V gene's germline CDR1 is SGHRS and CDR2 YFSETQ. The V end was cut by 4 bases, the J end by 0 bases, with 5 bases between. CDR3 length equals 12 residues. This receptor was obtained from a human patient who received an intestinal transplant, so some T cells may come from the graft donor. The chain uses TRBV5-1 and TRBJ2-7; the D is unclear. Source: PBMCs, taken 255 days after intestinal transplant. DNA of the CDR3: TGCGCCAGCAGCAAAAGCTCCTACGAGCAGTACTTC. It specifies CASSKSSYEQYF.